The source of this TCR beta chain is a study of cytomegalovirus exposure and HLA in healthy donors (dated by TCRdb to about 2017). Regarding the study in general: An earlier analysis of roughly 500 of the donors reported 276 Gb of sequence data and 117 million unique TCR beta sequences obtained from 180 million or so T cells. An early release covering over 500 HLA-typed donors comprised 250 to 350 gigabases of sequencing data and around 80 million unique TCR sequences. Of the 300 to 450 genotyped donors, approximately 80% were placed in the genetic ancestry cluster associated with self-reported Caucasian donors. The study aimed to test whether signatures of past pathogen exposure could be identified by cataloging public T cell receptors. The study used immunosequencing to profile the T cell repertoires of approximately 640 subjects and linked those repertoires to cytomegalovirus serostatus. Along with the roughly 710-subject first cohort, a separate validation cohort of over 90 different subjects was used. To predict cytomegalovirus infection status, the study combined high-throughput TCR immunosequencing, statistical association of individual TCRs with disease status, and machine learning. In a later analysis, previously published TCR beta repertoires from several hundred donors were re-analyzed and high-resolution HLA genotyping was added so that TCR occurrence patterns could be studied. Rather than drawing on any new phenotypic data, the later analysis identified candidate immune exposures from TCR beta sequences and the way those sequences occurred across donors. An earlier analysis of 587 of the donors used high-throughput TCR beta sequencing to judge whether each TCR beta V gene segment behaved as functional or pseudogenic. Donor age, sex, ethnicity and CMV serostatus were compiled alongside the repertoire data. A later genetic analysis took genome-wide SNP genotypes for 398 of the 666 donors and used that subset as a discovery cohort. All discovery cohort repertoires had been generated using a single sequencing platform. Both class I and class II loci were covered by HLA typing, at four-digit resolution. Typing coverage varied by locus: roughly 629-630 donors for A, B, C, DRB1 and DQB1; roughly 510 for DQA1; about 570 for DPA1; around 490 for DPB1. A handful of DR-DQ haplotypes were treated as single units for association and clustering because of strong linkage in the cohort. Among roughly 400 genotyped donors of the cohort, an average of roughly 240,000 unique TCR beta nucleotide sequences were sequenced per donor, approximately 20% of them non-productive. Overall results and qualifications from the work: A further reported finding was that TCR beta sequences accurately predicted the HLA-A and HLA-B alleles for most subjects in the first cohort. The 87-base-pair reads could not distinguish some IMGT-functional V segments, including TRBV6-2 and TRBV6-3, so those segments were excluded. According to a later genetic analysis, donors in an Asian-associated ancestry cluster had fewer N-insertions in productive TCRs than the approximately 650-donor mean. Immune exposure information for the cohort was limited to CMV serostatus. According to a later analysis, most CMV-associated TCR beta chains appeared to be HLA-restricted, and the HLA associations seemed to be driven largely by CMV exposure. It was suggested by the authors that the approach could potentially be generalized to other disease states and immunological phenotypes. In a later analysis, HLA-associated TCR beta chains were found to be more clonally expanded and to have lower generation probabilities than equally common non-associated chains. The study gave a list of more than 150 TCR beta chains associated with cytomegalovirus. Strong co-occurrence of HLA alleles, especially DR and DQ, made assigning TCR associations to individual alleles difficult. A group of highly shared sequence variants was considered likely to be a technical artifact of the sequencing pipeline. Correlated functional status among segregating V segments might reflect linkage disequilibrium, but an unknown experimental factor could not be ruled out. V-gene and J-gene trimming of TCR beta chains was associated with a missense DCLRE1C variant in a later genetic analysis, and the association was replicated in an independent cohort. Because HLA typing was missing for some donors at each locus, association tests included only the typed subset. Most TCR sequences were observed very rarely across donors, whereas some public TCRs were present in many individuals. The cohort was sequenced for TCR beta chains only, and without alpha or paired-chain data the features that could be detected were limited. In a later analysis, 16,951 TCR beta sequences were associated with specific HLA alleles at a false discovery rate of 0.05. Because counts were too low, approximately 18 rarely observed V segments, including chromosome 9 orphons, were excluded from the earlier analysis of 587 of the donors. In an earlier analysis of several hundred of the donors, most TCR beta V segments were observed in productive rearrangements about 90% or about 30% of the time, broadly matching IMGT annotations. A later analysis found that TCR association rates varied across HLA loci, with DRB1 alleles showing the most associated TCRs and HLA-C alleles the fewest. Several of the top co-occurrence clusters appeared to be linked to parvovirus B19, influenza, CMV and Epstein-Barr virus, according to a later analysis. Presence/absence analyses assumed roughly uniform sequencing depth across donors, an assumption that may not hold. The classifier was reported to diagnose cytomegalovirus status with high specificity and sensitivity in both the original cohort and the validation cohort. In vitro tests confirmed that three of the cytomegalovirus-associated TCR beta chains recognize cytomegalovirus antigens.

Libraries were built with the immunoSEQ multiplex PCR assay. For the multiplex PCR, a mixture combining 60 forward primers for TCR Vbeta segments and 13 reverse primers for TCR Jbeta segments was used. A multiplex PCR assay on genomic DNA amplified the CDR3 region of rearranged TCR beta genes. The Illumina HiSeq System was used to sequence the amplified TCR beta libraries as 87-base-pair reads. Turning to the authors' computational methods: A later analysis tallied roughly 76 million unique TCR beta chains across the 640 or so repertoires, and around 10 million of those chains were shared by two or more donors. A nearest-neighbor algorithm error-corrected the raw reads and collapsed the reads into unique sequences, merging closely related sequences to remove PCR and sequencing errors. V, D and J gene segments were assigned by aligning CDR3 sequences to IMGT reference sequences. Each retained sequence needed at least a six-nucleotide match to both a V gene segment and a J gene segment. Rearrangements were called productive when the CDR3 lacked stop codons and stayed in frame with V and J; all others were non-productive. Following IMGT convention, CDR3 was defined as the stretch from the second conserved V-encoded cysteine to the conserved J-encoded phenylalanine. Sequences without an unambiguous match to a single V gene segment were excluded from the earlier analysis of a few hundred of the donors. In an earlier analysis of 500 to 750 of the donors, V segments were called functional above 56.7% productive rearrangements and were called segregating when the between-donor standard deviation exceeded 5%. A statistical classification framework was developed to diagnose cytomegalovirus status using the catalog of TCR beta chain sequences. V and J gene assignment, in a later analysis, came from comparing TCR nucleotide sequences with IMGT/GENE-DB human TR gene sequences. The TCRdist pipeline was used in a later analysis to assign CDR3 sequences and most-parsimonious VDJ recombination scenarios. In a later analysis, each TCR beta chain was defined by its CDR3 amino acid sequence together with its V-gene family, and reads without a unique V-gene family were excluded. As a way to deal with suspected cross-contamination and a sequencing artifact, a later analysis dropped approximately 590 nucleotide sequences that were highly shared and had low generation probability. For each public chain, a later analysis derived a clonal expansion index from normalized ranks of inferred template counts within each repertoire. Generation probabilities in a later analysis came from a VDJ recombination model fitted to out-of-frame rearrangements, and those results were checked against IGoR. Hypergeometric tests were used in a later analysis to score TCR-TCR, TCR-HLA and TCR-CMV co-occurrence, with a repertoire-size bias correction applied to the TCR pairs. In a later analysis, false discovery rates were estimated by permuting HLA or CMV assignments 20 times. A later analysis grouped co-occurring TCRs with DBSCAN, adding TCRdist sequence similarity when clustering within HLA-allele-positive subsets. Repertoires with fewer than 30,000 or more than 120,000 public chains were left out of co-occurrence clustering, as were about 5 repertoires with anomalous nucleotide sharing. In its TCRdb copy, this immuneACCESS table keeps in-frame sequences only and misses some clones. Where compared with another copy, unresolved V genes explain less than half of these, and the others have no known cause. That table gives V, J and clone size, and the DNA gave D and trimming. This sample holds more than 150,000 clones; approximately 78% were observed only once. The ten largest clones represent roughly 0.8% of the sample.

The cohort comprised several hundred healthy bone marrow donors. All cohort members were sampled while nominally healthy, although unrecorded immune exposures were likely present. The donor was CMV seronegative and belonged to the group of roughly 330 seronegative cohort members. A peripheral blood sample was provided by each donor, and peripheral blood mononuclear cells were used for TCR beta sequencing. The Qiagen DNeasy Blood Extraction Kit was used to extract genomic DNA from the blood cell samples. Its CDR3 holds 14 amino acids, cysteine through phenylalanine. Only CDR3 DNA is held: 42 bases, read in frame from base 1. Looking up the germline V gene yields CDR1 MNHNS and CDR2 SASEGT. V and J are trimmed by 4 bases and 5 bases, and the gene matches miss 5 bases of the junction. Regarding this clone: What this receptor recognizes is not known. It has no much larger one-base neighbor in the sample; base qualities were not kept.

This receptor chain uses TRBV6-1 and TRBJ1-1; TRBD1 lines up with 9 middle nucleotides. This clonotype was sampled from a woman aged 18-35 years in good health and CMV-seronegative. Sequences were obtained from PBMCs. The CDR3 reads CASSGGQGVTEAFF. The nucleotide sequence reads TGTGCCAGCAGTGGGGGACAGGGTGTAACTGAAGCTTTCTTT.